The next 21 T cell receptor beta chains were all read from a single sample in a study of OX40 agonist ivuxolimab in advanced cancers. The library was produced with the immunoSEQ multiplex PCR assay. Held by TCRdb, this immuneACCESS table contains in-frame sequences only and omits some clones. Under half of the omission traces to an unresolved V gene where checked; the cause of the rest is unknown. The sample yields some 70,000 clones; about 91% were counted once. About 0.3% of the sample belongs to the ten largest clones. This sample comprised CD4+ or CD8+ T cells sorted from blood, obtained in a trial of the OX40 agonist ivuxolimab. All receptors come from an adult with an advanced solid tumor such as melanoma, head and neck, liver or kidney cancer.

This chain uses TRBV19 with TRBJ2-2; no clear D gene. The germline gives CDR1 LNHDA, CDR2 SQIVND (reference sequence). The CDR3 totals 17 residues. The ends were cut back, 5 bases at V and 0 bases at J, with 16 bases in the middle. The chain's CDR3 is CASSVPDGRANTGELFF. The CDR3 region has the DNA TGTGCCAGTAGTGTGCCCGACGGGCGAGCGAACACCGGGGAGCTGTTTTTT.

This rearrangement joins TRBV5-1 to TRBJ2-7; D assignment may be TRBD1 or TRBD2 (5 bases each). Trimming left V 0 bases short and J 2 bases short, with 9 bases between. This CDR3 spans 14 amino acids. Germline CDR1 reads SGHRS; CDR2 reads YFSETQ. The CDR3 DNA is TGCGCCAGCAGCTTGGAACGGGGCACCTACGAGCAGTACTTC. This sequence encodes CASSLERGTYEQYF.

V is TRBV19 and J is TRBJ1-1, with 11 bases matching TRBD1. V lost 7 bases to trimming and J lost 1 base; unmatched junction nucleotides: 11. The CDR3 has 17 amino acids. Germline CDR1 and CDR2: LNHDA and SQIVND (reference sequence). The chain's CDR3 is CASIPPGTGGRNTEAFF. CDR3 in DNA: TGTGCCAGTATCCCCCCGGGGACAGGGGGAAGGAACACTGAAGCTTTCTTT.

J is TRBJ2-5 and V is TRBV15; TRBD2 aligns across 9 bases. The CDR3 is 19 amino acids. CDR1 and CDR2 from the germline V gene are LNHNV and YYDKDF (reference sequence). V trimming: 5 bases; J trimming: 4 bases; junction bases outside the gene matches: 20. CDR3 coding DNA: TGTGCCACCAGCGAATTCAAACACTCCGGGGCGGGGGGGCGAGAGACCCAGTACTTC. Its translation is CATSEFKHSGAGGRETQYF.

This chain connects TRBV18 to TRBJ2-2; TRBD2 agrees at 9 bases. The CDR3 is 16 residues long. Germline values: CDR1 KGHSH, CDR2 LQKENI. Trimming took 4 bases from V and 5 from J; bases not matched to a gene: 8. The DNA for the CDR3 is TGTGCCAGCTCACTCTTAGCGGGAGTCGAAACCGGGGAGCTGTTTTTT. Translated: CASSLLAGVETGELFF.

In DNA form, the CDR3 reads TGTGCCAGCAGCTTAATTAGGGTTTCGGGGATTGAGGATGGCTACACCTTC. It is translated as CASSLIRVSGIEDGYTF. This rearrangement joins TRBV7-3 to TRBJ1-2; no clear D gene. The CDR3 is 17 amino acids. Germline V CDR1 and CDR2: SGHTA, FQGTGA. V gave up 1 base and J gave up 6 bases, with 21 bases separating them.

The chain carries TRBV5-1 and TRBJ1-1; D gene unclear. Per germline, CDR1 SGHRS and CDR2 YFSETQ. The length of the CDR3 is 16 residues. V lost 2 bases and J 1 base, leaving 15 bases between the germline ends. The CDR3 region is CASSLVARKGNTEAFF. Here the CDR3 DNA reads TGCGCCAGCAGCTTAGTGGCGCGGAAGGGGAACACTGAAGCTTTCTTT.

The chain recombines TRBV5-1 with TRBJ1-1; the D gene is possibly TRBD1 (5 bases). CDR1 and CDR2 (germline): SGHRS, YFSETQ. The CDR3 length is 14 residues. Trimming removed 7 bases from V and 6 bases from J, with 19 bases in between. The DNA of the CDR3 is TGCGCCAGCGAGATAGGTGGGGGGGTATCTGAAGCTTTCTTT. It translates to CASEIGGGVSEAFF. The full variable domain, completed using reference TRBV5-1 and TRBJ1-1, is KAGVTQTPRYLIKTRGQQVTLSCSPISGHRSVSWYQQTPGQGLQFLFEYFSETQRNKGNFPGRFSGRQFSNSRSEMNVSTLELGDSALYLCASEIGGGVSEAFFGQGTRLTVV.

This chain connects TRBV2 to TRBJ1-3; D is undetermined. V dropped 6 bases and J dropped 4 bases, with 13 bases sitting between them. Germline V CDR1 and CDR2: SNHLY, FYNNEI. The CDR3 covers 14 residues. The CDR3 sequence is CASSLQGFGNTIYF. The CDR3 DNA reads TGTGCCAGCAGCCTCCAAGGGTTCGGAAACACCATATATTTT.

This chain joins TRBV6-1 and TRBJ2-7; tentative D call: TRBD2 (6 bases). V shed 1 base and J shed 4 bases, with 14 bases lying between them. The CDR3 spans 15 residues. Germline loops: CDR1 MNHNS, CDR2 SASEGT. For the CDR3, the DNA is TGTGCCAGCAGTGAAGTGGGAGGAAGACCTTACGAGCAGTACTTC. Translating gives CASSEVGGRPYEQYF.

The rearrangement joins TRBV19 to TRBJ2-1; no clear D. The CDR3 length is 11 residues. V was trimmed by 2 bases and J by 9 bases, leaving 5 bases between them. Germline-derived CDR1 and CDR2 are LNHDA and SQIVND (reference sequence). The CDR3 spells CASSIWGEQFF. The DNA for the CDR3 is TGTGCCAGTAGTATATGGGGTGAGCAGTTCTTC.

The rearrangement uses TRBV7-9 and TRBJ1-1, with unresolved D. Germline V lookup: CDR1 SEHNR, CDR2 FQNEAQ (reference sequence). The CDR3 is made up of 14 amino acids. With 2 bases removed from V and 2 bases from J, the gap between germline ends came to 9 bases. CDR3 nucleotides: TGTGCCAGCAGCTTATATCGGGGTAACACTGAAGCTTTCTTT. Residues: CASSLYRGNTEAFF.

The J gene is TRBJ2-2, the V gene TRBV19; D perhaps matches TRBD1 (6 bases). The CDR3 contains 13 residues. V was shortened by 5 bases and J by 6 bases, with 10 bases between the two germline ends. Per the germline V gene, CDR1 is LNHDA and CDR2 is SQIVND (reference sequence). The CDR3 DNA reads TGTGCCAGTAGTGCGACAGGATCCGGGGAGCTGTTTTTT. Residues: CASSATGSGELFF.

The chain employs TRBV5-1 and TRBJ2-3, with D perhaps given as TRBD1 or TRBD2 (5 bases each). The V gene lost 1 base and the J gene lost 2 bases, with 17 bases spanning the gap. There are 17 residues in the CDR3. CDR1 SGHRS and CDR2 YFSETQ come from the germline V gene. CDR3 bases: TGCGCCAGCAGCTTGAGGGACGGAGGCTCCAACACAGATACGCAGTATTTT. Protein sequence: CASSLRDGGSNTDTQYF.

This clone came up once. The chain links TRBV7-3 to TRBJ2-1; 7 nucleotides agree with TRBD2. The CDR3 consists of 13 residues. Germline V lookup: CDR1 SGHTA, CDR2 FQGTGA. V lost 2 bases and J lost 9; bases outside the gene matches: 4. Written as DNA, the CDR3 is TGTGCCAGCAGCTTAGGGACTACGGGTGAGCAGTTCTTC. Its protein product is CASSLGTTGEQFF.

The chain carries TRBV6-6 and TRBJ1-6, with no clear D. The CDR3 sequence is 15 residues long. The germline CDR1 and CDR2 sequences are MNHNY and SVGAGI (reference sequence). V lost 4 bases and J lost 2, with 9 bases in between. The CDR3 protein is CASSSAIPYNSPLHF. The CDR3 DNA follows: TGTGCCAGCAGTTCTGCCATCCCCTATAATTCACCCCTCCACTTT.

J is TRBJ2-7 and V is TRBV11-1; 9 positions agree with TRBD1. V was pared by 6 bases and J by 4 bases, with 4 bases of the junction left unmatched. CDR3 length equals 13 residues. CDR1 SGHAT and CDR2 FQDESV come from the germline V gene (reference sequence). The CDR3 DNA follows: TGTGCCAGCAGGGGGACAGGGACGTACGAGCAGTACTTC. This translates into CASRGTGTYEQYF.

The chain combines TRBV5-4 with TRBJ2-3; the D gene could be TRBD1 or TRBD2 (5 bases each). The V and J ends lost 4 bases and 4 bases respectively, with 10 bases between them. This CDR3 contains 13 residues. CDR1 is SGHNT and CDR2 is YYREEE in the germline V gene (reference sequence). The CDR3 region has the DNA TGTGCCAGCAGCGACGTGGGGGCAGATACGCAGTATTTT. It translates to CASSDVGADTQYF.

J is TRBJ2-3 and V is TRBV10-1, with TRBD1 matching 9 bases. V shed 5 bases, J shed 3 bases, and the junction held 6 bases outside the gene matches. Germline CDR1 and CDR2: WNHNN and SYGVQD (reference sequence). The CDR3 sequence is 15 residues long. CDR3 amino acids: CASSKGQGTTDTQYF. CDR3 DNA sequence: TGCGCCAGCAGTAAAGGACAGGGGACTACAGATACGCAGTATTTT.

The chain recombines TRBV4-2 with TRBJ1-2; 7 nucleotides align to TRBD1. The trim removed 2 bases at V and 3 bases at J, leaving 0 bases unmatched. Per the germline V gene, CDR1 is LGHNA and CDR2 is YNFKEQ. The CDR3 spans 13 residues. CDR3 in DNA: TGTGCCAGCAGCCAAACAGGGGACTATGGCTACACCTTC. It translates to CASSQTGDYGYTF.

The chain couples TRBV2 to TRBJ2-7, with 9 nucleotides matching TRBD1. The germline V gene has CDR1 SNHLY and CDR2 FYNNEI. V lost 11 bases to trimming and J lost 6 bases; unmatched junction nucleotides: 8. This CDR3 region has 12 residues. CDR3 protein: CAGGQGVIEQYF. The CDR3 DNA is TGTGCCGGGGGACAGGGAGTCATCGAGCAGTACTTC.